The 12 T cell receptor beta chains listed next were all sequenced from one sample in a study of regulatory T cells in long-lasting Graves disease (dated by TCRdb to the early 2020s). Library generation was performed with multiplex PCR. Sequencing was performed on an Illumina HiSeq 4000. To build TCR beta libraries, CDR3 regions were amplified by Arm-PCR using iRepertoire HTBI primers. The public reads were reanalyzed by TCRdb: fastp trimming at Q25, MiXCR alignment, in-frame beta chains only. Merged by CDR3 protein, the rows form single entries marked with the most common genes and DNA. This sample comprises 420,000 or so distinct CDR3 sequences, less than 20% of them detected only once. About 23% of the sample rests with the top ten. Explained via the paper, the time point label denotes: newly diagnosed GD, antithyroid drugs for less than 3 months. RNA was extracted from PBMCs in TRIzol for both TCR sequencing and RNA sequencing.

The same data also contributed to another study, on T cells in Graves' hyperthyroidism and ophthalmopathy.

The specimen comprised peripheral blood mononuclear cells (PBMCs), sampled at new diagnosis, from a patient treated with antithyroid drugs. These receptors were collected from a young woman with Graves disease. Donor details come from another sample of the same person, matched by shared clones.

This clonotype occurred many times. This chain joins TRBV11-2 and TRBJ2-7, with 7 positions matching TRBD2. Germline trimming cut 6 bases from V and 6 bases from J; bases unmatched to any gene: 5. This CDR3 spans 12 amino acids. The germline V gene encodes CDR1 SGHAT and CDR2 FQNNGV. CDR3 region: CASRRLAVEQYF. As DNA, the CDR3 is TGTGCCAGCAGGCGACTAGCTGTCGAGCAGTACTTC.

At least ten counts were recorded for this clonotype. This chain links TRBV28 with TRBJ1-1; 11 bases line up with TRBD1. CDR1 is MDHEN, CDR2 SYDVKM, per germline. J lost 1 base, V lost 3 bases, and 1 base had no gene match. There are 15 residues in the CDR3. This CDR3 reads CASSLDRGPNTEAFF. The CDR3 DNA is TGTGCCAGCAGTTTGGACAGGGGGCCGAACACTGAAGCTTTCTTT.

This clonotype occurred a few times. The chain joins TRBV5-6 to TRBJ1-4; D may be TRBD1 (5 bases). In germline, CDR1 is SGHDT, CDR2 YYEEEE. This CDR3 comprises 14 residues. The V and J ends lost 0 bases and 7 bases respectively, with 10 bases between them. In nucleotides, the CDR3 is TGTGCCAGCAGCTTGGTCGGACAAGCTGAAAAACTGTTTTTT. This codes for CASSLVGQAEKLFF. The variable domain in full, completed from reference TRBV5-6 and TRBJ1-4, reads DAGVTQSPTHLIKTRGQQVTLRCSPKSGHDTVSWYQQALGQGPQFIFQYYEEEERQRGNFPDRFSGHQFPNYSSELNVNALLLGDSALYLCASSLVGQAEKLFFGSGTQLSVL.

A note on this clonotype: This sequence may be a read error, since a much larger clone differs from it by one base. The genes are TRBV2 and TRBJ2-1, with 9 nucleotides matching TRBD2. The V and J ends lost 6 bases and 6 bases, in that order; junction bases with no gene match: 9. Germline V CDR1 and CDR2: SNHLY, FYNNEI. This CDR3 region has 15 residues. The CDR3 is CASSAVRGGGNEQFF. In DNA form, the CDR3 reads TGTGCCAGCAGCGCGGTGCGGGGGGGGGGCAATGAGCAGTTCTTC.

This clonotype showed up many times. J is TRBJ2-5 and V is TRBV6-2 or TRBV6-3; D call uncertain. Germline loops: CDR1 MNHEY, CDR2 SVGEGT. The CDR3 loop spans 13 amino acids. V dropped 2 bases and J dropped 3 bases, with 7 bases sitting between them. The CDR3 nucleotides are TGTGCCAGCAGTTACGCGTGGAAAGAGACCCAGTACTTC. This sequence encodes CASSYAWKETQYF.

Ten or more counts support this clonotype. This chain links TRBV28 with TRBJ1-2, with D possibly TRBD1 on 6 matching bases. In germline, CDR1 is MDHEN, CDR2 SYDVKM. Trimming removed 8 bases at V and 4 bases at J, with 17 bases between. This CDR3 spans 14 amino acids. The CDR3 DNA reads TGTGCCAGCCGGGTCGGGGGGCCCGGCTATGGCTACACCTTC. Translated, it gives CASRVGGPGYGYTF.

The rearrangement uses TRBV11-2 and TRBJ1-6; TRBD1 agrees at 8 bases. Germline loops: CDR1 SGHAT, CDR2 FQNNGV. V was pared by 4 bases and J by 9 bases, with 2 bases of the junction left unmatched. There are 13 residues in the CDR3. CDR3 in DNA: TGTGCCAGCAGCTCCGGACAGGGTTCACCCCTCCACTTT. Translation gives CASSSGQGSPLHF.

This clonotype appeared many times. The CDR3 DNA reads TGTGCCTGGAAACTAGCGGGAGGAACCGGGGAGCTGTTTTTT. Translation: CAWKLAGGTGELFF. V is TRBV30 and J is TRBJ2-2; 12 positions agree with TRBD2. The ends lost 4 bases at V and 5 bases at J; junction bases unmatched: 2. This CDR3 has 14 residues. The germline gives CDR1 GTSNPN, CDR2 SVGIG (reference sequence).

This clonotype came up many times. The gene calls are TRBV6-1 and TRBJ2-3; 7 nucleotides line up with TRBD2. The CDR3 runs 15 residues. J gave up 0 bases and V 5 bases, and 5 bases lay outside the gene matches. Germline CDR1 and CDR2: MNHNS and SASEGT. CDR3 in amino acids: CASSRSGVSTDTQYF. The CDR3 region has the DNA TGTGCCAGCAGTCGAAGCGGGGTTAGCACAGATACGCAGTATTTT.

V gene TRBV5-1 combines with J gene TRBJ1-2, with TRBD1 matching 7 bases. CDR1 is SGHRS and CDR2 is YFSETQ in the germline V gene. Trimming cost V 1 base and J 5 bases; bases outside gene matches: 2. There are 13 residues in the CDR3. The CDR3 sequence is CASSLTGQYGYTF. The CDR3 DNA reads TGCGCCAGCAGCTTGACGGGACAGTATGGCTACACCTTC.

This clonotype was detected ten times or more. The chain has TRBV28 and TRBJ2-1, with unresolved D. The CDR3 is 15 amino acids. Germline V gene data show CDR1 as MDHEN and CDR2 as SYDVKM. The V and J ends lost 8 bases and 0 bases respectively, with 14 bases between them. The CDR3 protein is CASGDPTRSYNEQFF. The CDR3 DNA reads TGTGCCAGCGGGGATCCAACTCGCTCCTACAATGAGCAGTTCTTC.

The chain carries TRBV6-1 and TRBJ2-4; TRBD2 might be the D (8 bases). Germline V gene lookup returns CDR1 MNHNS and CDR2 SASEGT. V dropped 5 bases and J dropped 6 bases, with 17 bases sitting between them. The CDR3 contains 15 residues. The CDR3 sequence is CASSPGGGVGNIQYF. CDR3 DNA sequence: TGTGCCAGCAGTCCGGGAGGGGGCGTTGGAAACATTCAGTACTTC.